Below, 5 T cell receptor beta chains from the same sample are listed, as sequenced in a study of OX40 agonist ivuxolimab in advanced cancers. The assay was immunoSEQ multiplex PCR, and TCRdb's table has in-frame clones only and misses some. The table has 55,000 to 90,000 clones, almost 90% seen once. Specimen: CD4+ or CD8+ T cells sorted from blood, collected in a trial of the OX40 agonist ivuxolimab. The source is an adult with an advanced solid tumor such as melanoma, head and neck, liver or kidney cancer.

This chain uses TRBV7-2 with TRBJ1-1; D perhaps matches TRBD1 (5 bases). There are 14 residues in the CDR3. Germline CDR1 SGHTA, CDR2 FQGNSA. V lost 5 bases and J 1 base, leaving 11 bases between the germline ends. CDR3 loop: CASSPGPQNTEAFF. DNA of the CDR3: TGTGCCAGCAGCCCGGGACCGCAGAACACTGAAGCTTTCTTT.

This chain uses TRBV5-4 with TRBJ2-2, with no clear D. Germline V gives CDR1 SGHNT, CDR2 YYREEE (reference sequence). The length of the CDR3 is 13 residues. The ends were cut back, 7 bases at V and 3 bases at J, with 10 bases in the middle. CDR3 amino acids: CASEPGDTGELFF. The CDR3 DNA is TGTGCCAGCGAACCTGGGGACACCGGGGAGCTGTTTTTT.

The chain recombines TRBV6-4 with TRBJ2-1, with a weak D call TRBD2 (5 bases). Trimming cost V 0 bases and J 12 bases, with 9 bases left between them. Germline V gene lookup returns CDR1 MRHNA and CDR2 SNTAGT. The CDR3 is 12 amino acids. The CDR3 bases are TGTGCCAGCAGTGACTCGACTAAAGTGCAGTTCTTC. Translating gives CASSDSTKVQFF.

A few counts support this clone. This chain uses TRBV10-1 with TRBJ2-7; D may correspond to TRBD1 or TRBD2 (6 bases each). V was trimmed by 2 bases and J by 7 bases, leaving 12 bases between them. The CDR3 length is 13 residues. Per the germline V gene, CDR1 is WNHNN and CDR2 is SYGVQD (reference sequence). The CDR3 nucleotides are TGCGCCAGCAGTGAGGGGGGGCGCAAAGAGCAGTACTTC. Amino acids: CASSEGGRKEQYF.

The chain recombines TRBV28 with TRBJ2-3; 8 bases map to TRBD2. V lost 10 bases to trimming and J lost 7 bases; unmatched junction nucleotides: 10. CDR1 and CDR2 (germline): MDHEN, SYDVKM. The CDR3 loop spans 13 amino acids. CDR3 DNA sequence: TGTGCCACCCGGGGGCGGGGGGAGAATACGCAGTATTTT. This gives the protein CATRGRGENTQYF. Full variable domain (remainder filled in from reference TRBV28 and TRBJ2-3): DVKVTQSSRYLVKRTGEKVFLECVQDMDHENMFWYRQDPGLGLRLIYFSYDVKMKEKGDIPEGYSVSREKKERFSLILESASTNQTSMYLCATRGRGENTQYFGPGTRLTVL.